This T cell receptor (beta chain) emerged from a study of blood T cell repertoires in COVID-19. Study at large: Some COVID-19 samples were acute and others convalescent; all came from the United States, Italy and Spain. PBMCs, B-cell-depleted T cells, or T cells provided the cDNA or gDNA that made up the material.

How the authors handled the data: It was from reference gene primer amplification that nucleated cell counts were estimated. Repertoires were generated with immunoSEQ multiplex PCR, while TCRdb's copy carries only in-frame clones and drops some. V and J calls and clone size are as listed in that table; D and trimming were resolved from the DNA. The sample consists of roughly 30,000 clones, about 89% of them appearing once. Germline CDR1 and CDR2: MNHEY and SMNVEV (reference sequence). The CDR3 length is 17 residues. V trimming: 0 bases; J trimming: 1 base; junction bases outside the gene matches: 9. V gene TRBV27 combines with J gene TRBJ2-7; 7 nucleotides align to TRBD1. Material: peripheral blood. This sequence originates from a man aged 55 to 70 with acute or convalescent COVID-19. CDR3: CASSLSPPQGNSYEQYF. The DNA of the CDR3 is TGTGCCAGCAGTTTATCGCCCCCACAGGGGAATTCCTACGAGCAGTACTTC.